These T cell receptor beta chains were read from a single sample in a study of blood T cell repertoires in COVID-19. Libraries were prepared by immunoSEQ multiplex PCR; TCRdb keeps only in-frame clonotypes and omits some of them. The sample lists around 260,000 clones; around four fifths were seen once. The specimen was peripheral blood. The receptors shown here come from a man in his 60s who had recovered from COVID-19. CDR3s include the opening cysteine and the closing phenylalanine or tryptophan. Fields, in order: CDR3 DNA, CDR3 protein, clone size, V gene, D gene, J gene. D genes are given only for firm matches. Some rows have no size entry. The others give once, few or many, or a class for an expanded clone.

CDR3nt: TGTGCCAGCAGCCGCGGGGGCGGCAGGGAGAGGGCCTTGGAGCAGTACTTC
CDR3aa: CASSRGGGRERALEQYF
abundance: .
v_gene: TRBV7-2
d_gene: .
j_gene: TRBJ2-7

CDR3nt: TGTGCCAGCAGCTTATGGGGCGGGGGTTTTTTAAACATTCAGTACTTC
CDR3aa: CASSLWGGGFLNIQYF
abundance: .
v_gene: TRBV11-2
d_gene: TRBD2
j_gene: TRBJ2-4

CDR3nt: TGTGCCAGCTCACCACCGACCGGGAGGAAGACCCAGTACTTC
CDR3aa: CASSPPTGRKTQYF
abundance: .
v_gene: TRBV18
d_gene: TRBD2
j_gene: TRBJ2-5

CDR3nt: TGCGCCAGCAGCGCCTTACAGGGGAGAATCAACGAGCAGTACTTC
CDR3aa: CASSALQGRINEQYF
abundance: few
v_gene: TRBV5-1
d_gene: TRBD1
j_gene: TRBJ2-7

CDR3nt: TGTGCCAGCAGGCCGTCCGTGGGACAGGGGGTTGCCGGGGAGCTGTTTTTT
CDR3aa: CASRPSVGQGVAGELFF
abundance: once
v_gene: TRBV9
d_gene: TRBD1
j_gene: TRBJ2-2

CDR3nt: TGCAGTGCTAGTTTCGCGGGAGGGCGCGAGCAGTACTTC
CDR3aa: CSASFAGGREQYF
abundance: .
v_gene: TRBV20-1
d_gene: TRBD2
j_gene: TRBJ2-7

CDR3nt: TGTGCCAGCAGCCCAATCCTGACAGCCTCTGGAAACACCATATATTTT
CDR3aa: CASSPILTASGNTIYF
abundance: .
v_gene: TRBV14
d_gene: .
j_gene: TRBJ1-3

CDR3nt: TGTGCCAGCAGCCGCCCTCCCAGCTACGAGCAGTACTTC
CDR3aa: CASSRPPSYEQYF
abundance: .
v_gene: TRBV5-4
d_gene: .
j_gene: TRBJ2-7

CDR3nt: TGCGCCAGCAGCACCCACAGGGAAGGAGCTTTCTTT
CDR3aa: CASSTHREGAFF
abundance: .
v_gene: TRBV4-1
d_gene: .
j_gene: TRBJ1-1

CDR3nt: TGCGCCAGCAGCCCCCAACTCACTAGCGGGACCGAGCAGTTCTTC
CDR3aa: CASSPQLTSGTEQFF
abundance: .
v_gene: TRBV5-1
d_gene: TRBD2
j_gene: TRBJ2-1

CDR3nt: TGTGCCAGCAGCGTACGAGGGGGCCCTAGCACAGATACGCAGTATTTT
CDR3aa: CASSVRGGPSTDTQYF
abundance: .
v_gene: TRBV9
d_gene: TRBD1
j_gene: TRBJ2-3

CDR3nt: TGTGCCAGCAGGCAAACAGGGCTGAACACTGAAGCTTTCTTT
CDR3aa: CASRQTGLNTEAFF
abundance: .
v_gene: TRBV5-4
d_gene: .
j_gene: TRBJ1-1

CDR3nt: TGTGCCAGCAAAGTCCAGGGGGCTAATTCACCCCTCCACTTT
CDR3aa: CASKVQGANSPLHF
abundance: .
v_gene: TRBV28
d_gene: TRBD1
j_gene: TRBJ1-6

CDR3nt: TGCGCCAGCAGCTTGAGTCTGTCTCCGAGGGACGAGCAGTACTTC
CDR3aa: CASSLSLSPRDEQYF
abundance: .
v_gene: TRBV5-1
d_gene: .
j_gene: TRBJ2-7

CDR3nt: TGCGCCAGCCAAGTTGGGGGGGCAACTAATGAAAAACTGTTTTTT
CDR3aa: CASQVGGATNEKLFF
abundance: .
v_gene: TRBV5-1
d_gene: .
j_gene: TRBJ1-4

CDR3nt: TGTGCCAGCGGGACTAGCGGGACCTACAATGAGCAGTTCTTC
CDR3aa: CASGTSGTYNEQFF
abundance: .
v_gene: TRBV10-3
d_gene: TRBD2
j_gene: TRBJ2-1

CDR3nt: TGCGCCAGCAGACAGGGAGCCTACGAGCAGTACTTC
CDR3aa: CASRQGAYEQYF
abundance: .
v_gene: TRBV5-1
d_gene: .
j_gene: TRBJ2-7

CDR3nt: TGTGCCAGCAGTTTACGGGTCGCGAATGAGCAGTTCTTC
CDR3aa: CASSLRVANEQFF
abundance: .
v_gene: TRBV27
d_gene: .
j_gene: TRBJ2-1

CDR3nt: TGTGCCAGTACCGGACTACGGACAGGGTTTCTCACTGAAGCTTTCTTT
CDR3aa: CASTGLRTGFLTEAFF
abundance: .
v_gene: TRBV19
d_gene: TRBD1
j_gene: TRBJ1-1

CDR3nt: TGCGCCAGCAGCTTGGAAGGGGGCCAGCCCCAGCATTTT
CDR3aa: CASSLEGGQPQHF
abundance: .
v_gene: TRBV5-1
d_gene: TRBD1
j_gene: TRBJ1-5

CDR3nt: TGCGCCAGCAGCCCCCGGGACAGCTCCTACGAGCAGTACTTC
CDR3aa: CASSPRDSSYEQYF
abundance: .
v_gene: TRBV5-1
d_gene: TRBD1
j_gene: TRBJ2-7

CDR3nt: TGTGCCAGCAGCCAAGGGGGCAGTAAACTCTCTGGGGCCAACGTCCTGACTTTC
CDR3aa: CASSQGGSKLSGANVLTF
abundance: once
v_gene: TRBV14
d_gene: .
j_gene: TRBJ2-6

CDR3nt: TGTGCCAGCTCACCTCGGCCAGGGCTGATGCCCCAGCATTTT
CDR3aa: CASSPRPGLMPQHF
abundance: .
v_gene: TRBV18
d_gene: .
j_gene: TRBJ1-5

CDR3nt: TGCGCCAGCAGTCGGGAAGGGACTGGGGCCAACGTCCTGACTTTC
CDR3aa: CASSREGTGANVLTF
abundance: .
v_gene: TRBV5-1
d_gene: .
j_gene: TRBJ2-6

CDR3nt: TGCGCCAGCAGCCAAGAGCCTTTAGGGACTAGCGGACCCTACGAGCAGTACTTC
CDR3aa: CASSQEPLGTSGPYEQYF
abundance: .
v_gene: TRBV4-1
d_gene: TRBD2
j_gene: TRBJ2-7

CDR3nt: TGTGCCAGCAGCCGACGGGACAGGGGAAGGCTCGACGAGCAGTTCTTC
CDR3aa: CASSRRDRGRLDEQFF
abundance: .
v_gene: TRBV7-8
d_gene: TRBD1
j_gene: TRBJ2-1

CDR3nt: TGCAGCGTTGAATTAAGAGGGCTGGGGACTGAAGCTTTCTTT
CDR3aa: CSVELRGLGTEAFF
abundance: .
v_gene: TRBV29-1
d_gene: .
j_gene: TRBJ1-1

CDR3nt: TGCGCCAGCAGCTTTGCGGGGTTGAACACCGGGGAGCTGTTTTTT
CDR3aa: CASSFAGLNTGELFF
abundance: .
v_gene: TRBV5-1
d_gene: .
j_gene: TRBJ2-2

CDR3nt: TGTGCCAGCAGCCAGACAGGGTCTGGAAACACCATATATTTT
CDR3aa: CASSQTGSGNTIYF
abundance: .
v_gene: TRBV3-1/TRBV3-2
d_gene: TRBD1
j_gene: TRBJ1-3

CDR3nt: TGTGCCAGCAGCGGACACAGGGGCTCTGAAGCTTTCTTT
CDR3aa: CASSGHRGSEAFF
abundance: .
v_gene: TRBV11-2
d_gene: TRBD1
j_gene: TRBJ1-1

CDR3nt: TGTGCCAGCAGCGCCAGACAGTCAACTAATGAAAAACTGTTTTTT
CDR3aa: CASSARQSTNEKLFF
abundance: .
v_gene: TRBV5-4
d_gene: .
j_gene: TRBJ1-4

CDR3nt: TGCAGCGTTGCGTTGTCGACAGGGCGCGTAGCTTTCTTT
CDR3aa: CSVALSTGRVAFF
abundance: .
v_gene: TRBV29-1
d_gene: TRBD1
j_gene: TRBJ1-1

CDR3nt: TGCGCCAGCAGCTTAACAGCCAGCCTCTACGAGCAGTACTTC
CDR3aa: CASSLTASLYEQYF
abundance: .
v_gene: TRBV4-1
d_gene: .
j_gene: TRBJ2-7

CDR3nt: TGCGCCAGCAGCCCCACGGGATACCTAACCTACGAGCAGTACTTC
CDR3aa: CASSPTGYLTYEQYF
abundance: few
v_gene: TRBV5-1
d_gene: .
j_gene: TRBJ2-7

CDR3nt: TGTGCCTGGAGCGGGACAGGGGGCGCTCGGGATACGCAGTATTTT
CDR3aa: CAWSGTGGARDTQYF
abundance: .
v_gene: TRBV30
d_gene: TRBD1
j_gene: TRBJ2-3

CDR3nt: TGTGCCAGCTCAAATGCGGGGATGGTAGCCAATGAGCAGTTCTTC
CDR3aa: CASSNAGMVANEQFF
abundance: .
v_gene: TRBV27
d_gene: .
j_gene: TRBJ2-1

CDR3nt: TGTGCCAGCAGCCCCGTAGCGGGGGGTTGGACAGATACGCAGTATTTT
CDR3aa: CASSPVAGGWTDTQYF
abundance: once
v_gene: TRBV9
d_gene: TRBD2
j_gene: TRBJ2-3

CDR3nt: TGTGCCGCACACAGCCGGAATGAAAAACTGTTTTTT
CDR3aa: CAAHSRNEKLFF
abundance: .
v_gene: TRBV6-5
d_gene: .
j_gene: TRBJ1-4

CDR3nt: TGTGCCAGTAGTATAGGCGGGGGGTGGCAAGAGACCCAGTACTTC
CDR3aa: CASSIGGGWQETQYF
abundance: .
v_gene: TRBV19
d_gene: TRBD2
j_gene: TRBJ2-5

CDR3nt: TGTGCCAGCAGCTTGGGGGACAGGGATAATTCACCCCTCCACTTT
CDR3aa: CASSLGDRDNSPLHF
abundance: .
v_gene: TRBV5-4
d_gene: TRBD1
j_gene: TRBJ1-6

CDR3nt: TGTGCCAGCCCGAGAGGTACTAGCGGGAGTGGGAGCACAGATACGCAGTATTTT
CDR3aa: CASPRGTSGSGSTDTQYF
abundance: once
v_gene: TRBV27
d_gene: TRBD2
j_gene: TRBJ2-3